One sample yielded the 21 T cell receptor beta chains listed below, sequenced in a study of OX40 agonist ivuxolimab in advanced cancers. TCRdb's copy holds only in-frame clones and misses some; the assay was immunoSEQ multiplex PCR. The sample has 90,000 to 100,000 clones; approximately 85% are singletons. The sample in question was CD4+ or CD8+ T cells sorted from blood, obtained in a trial of the OX40 agonist ivuxolimab. Every receptor here comes from an adult with an advanced solid tumor such as melanoma, head and neck, liver or kidney cancer.

This rearrangement joins TRBV2 to TRBJ2-7; 8 positions match TRBD1. Germline-derived CDR1 and CDR2 are SNHLY and FYNNEI. The CDR3 covers 22 residues. V was pared by 0 bases and J by 2 bases, with 24 bases of the junction left unmatched. CDR3 region: CASSEASTGGDRRSKTPYEQYF. The CDR3 DNA reads TGTGCCAGCAGTGAAGCGTCTACAGGGGGTGATCGGCGATCAAAAACCCCCTACGAGCAGTACTTC.

This clone was recorded only once. Other DNA sequences of this sample code for an identical CDR3. DNA for the CDR3: TGTGCCAGCAGTTATATTCCTACAGGCGAGCAGTACTTC. Amino acid sequence: CASSYIPTGEQYF. J is TRBJ2-7 and V is TRBV28; perhaps TRBD1 as D (5 bases). The V end lost 4 bases, the J end lost 6 bases, and 13 bases lay between the germline ends. The CDR3 runs to 13 residues. Looked up from germline, CDR1 is MDHEN and CDR2 is SYDVKM.

In this sample, this clone turned up a few times. The V and J genes are TRBV5-6 and TRBJ1-1, with a weak D call TRBD1 (6 bases). Germline-derived CDR1 and CDR2 are SGHDT and YYEEEE. The CDR3 totals 16 residues. Trimming removed 3 bases at V and 1 base at J, with 16 bases between. The CDR3 bases are TGTGCCAGCAGCTCAAGGGGCAGAGGGGGGAACACTGAAGCTTTCTTT. Protein product: CASSSRGRGGNTEAFF. The full variable domain, in which reference TRBV5-6 and TRBJ1-1 provide the parts outside the CDR3, is DAGVTQSPTHLIKTRGQQVTLRCSPKSGHDTVSWYQQALGQGPQFIFQYYEEEERQRGNFPDRFSGHQFPNYSSELNVNALLLGDSALYLCASSSRGRGGNTEAFFGQGTRLTVV.

V usage is TRBV10-3 and J usage is TRBJ2-2, with a weak D call TRBD2 (6 bases). The length of the CDR3 is 14 residues. Between the trimmed V and J ends, which lost 7 bases and 1 base, there was a span of 10 bases. CDR1 and CDR2 (germline): ENHRY, SYGVKD. The CDR3 DNA reads as TGTGCCATCACGCGGGATCAGAACACCGGGGAGCTGTTTTTT. It is translated as CAITRDQNTGELFF.

The chain has TRBV4-1 and TRBJ2-2; 10 nucleotides align to TRBD1. Germline CDR1 and CDR2: MGHRA and YSYEKL. Trimming cost V 3 bases and J 4 bases; bases outside gene matches: 8. The CDR3 is made up of 17 amino acids. CDR3 in DNA: TGCGCCAGCAGCCAGGGGGGACAGGGGAGAGGCACCGGGGAGCTGTTTTTT. Its protein is CASSQGGQGRGTGELFF.

The V gene is TRBV9, the J gene TRBJ2-3, with D perhaps matching TRBD1 (5 bases). This CDR3 has 15 amino acids. V was clipped by 1 base and J by 0 bases, with 9 bases between them. Germline V gives CDR1 SGDLS, CDR2 YYNGEE. The CDR3 DNA is TGTGCCAGCAGCGTATCGACAGAAAGCACAGATACGCAGTATTTT. It is translated as CASSVSTESTDTQYF.

Here the CDR3 DNA reads TGTGCCTGGAGTTTCCCTTTTTTGAGACATGGGATCTCTGGAAACACCATATATTTT. Protein: CAWSFPFLRHGISGNTIYF. The chain recombines TRBV30 with TRBJ1-3; no firm D call. This CDR3 spans 19 amino acids. CDR1 and CDR2 (germline): GTSNPN, SVGIG (reference sequence). Trimming pared 2 bases from V and 0 bases from J, leaving 23 bases between.

The V and J genes are TRBV29-1 and TRBJ2-1; TRBD2 matches 9 bases. J was trimmed by 10 bases and V by 4 bases; bases with no gene match: 5. Per the germline V gene, CDR1 is SQVTM and CDR2 is ANQGSEA. The CDR3 is 12 amino acids. CDR3 sequence reads: CSVAGLAGEQFF. The CDR3 region has the DNA TGCAGCGTTGCTGGGCTAGCGGGGGAGCAGTTCTTC.

The chain carries TRBV28 and TRBJ2-1; D is tentatively TRBD1 or TRBD2 (5 bases each). Trimming took off 1 base at V and 0 bases at J, with 13 bases between the two ends. The CDR3 covers 17 residues. CDR1 and CDR2 from the germline V gene are MDHEN and SYDVKM. The DNA of the CDR3 is TGTGCCAGCAGTTTATTGGGGGTGAGGAGCTCCTACAATGAGCAGTTCTTC. Protein sequence: CASSLLGVRSSYNEQFF.

The rearrangement uses TRBV7-8 and TRBJ2-7; 11 nucleotides align to TRBD1. CDR1 SGHVS and CDR2 FQNEAQ come from the germline V gene. This CDR3 has 15 amino acids. Trimming took 4 bases from V and 3 from J; bases not matched to a gene: 5. CDR3 in DNA: TGTGCCAGCAGCTCCCGGGACAGGGGGGACTACGAGCAGTACTTC. It translates to CASSSRDRGDYEQYF.

This sequence joins TRBV7-6 and TRBJ2-1; TRBD2 matches 8 bases. The CDR3 consists of 17 residues. After removal of 5 bases from V and 2 bases from J, the junction contained 11 bases not matched to a gene. The germline gives CDR1 SGHVS, CDR2 FNYEAQ. Written as DNA, the CDR3 is TGTGCCAGCAGCCTCGACCCGCCGGGACTAGCCTACAATGAGCAGTTCTTC. Amino acid sequence: CASSLDPPGLAYNEQFF.

The rearrangement uses TRBV2 and TRBJ2-7; TRBD2 is a possible D gene (5 bases). Germline loops: CDR1 SNHLY, CDR2 FYNNEI. V shed 5 bases and J shed 2 bases, with 10 bases lying between them. This CDR3 contains 13 residues. The CDR3 reads CASSRRDTYEQYF. CDR3 nucleotides: TGTGCCAGCAGTCGTCGGGATACCTACGAGCAGTACTTC.

The rearrangement joins TRBV27 to TRBJ2-1, with 12 positions matching TRBD2. Losses at the gene ends were 5 bases for V and 6 bases for J; bases not matched to a gene: 11. The CDR3 sequence is 17 residues long. Germline loops: CDR1 MNHEY, CDR2 SMNVEV (reference sequence). In DNA, the CDR3 is TGTGCCAGCAGTCCGACTAGCGGGAGTCTGTTTGGCAATGAGCAGTTCTTC. This sequence encodes CASSPTSGSLFGNEQFF.

This chain links TRBV4-3 with TRBJ2-3, with D hard to call. Trimming stripped 1 base from V and 0 bases from J, with 8 bases between. The length of the CDR3 is 15 residues. Per the germline V gene, CDR1 is LGHNA and CDR2 is YSLEER. The CDR3 DNA reads as TGCGCCAGCAGCCAAGCACAGCTTAGCACAGATACGCAGTATTTT. This codes for CASSQAQLSTDTQYF.

This clone was seen just once. The chain combines TRBV4-2 with TRBJ2-7, with 13 bases aligning to TRBD2. The germline CDR1 and CDR2 sequences are LGHNA and YNFKEQ. J was trimmed by 3 bases and V by 5 bases; bases with no gene match: 7. This CDR3 has 16 amino acids. The CDR3 loop is CASSLGGLAGVYEQYF. CDR3 nucleotides: TGTGCCAGCAGCTTAGGTGGACTAGCGGGGGTCTACGAGCAGTACTTC.

The chain combines TRBV25-1 with TRBJ2-1; the D gene is possibly TRBD2 (6 bases). The ends were cut back, 2 bases at V and 2 bases at J, with 16 bases in the middle. CDR1 MGHDK and CDR2 SYGVNS come from the germline V gene. This CDR3 has 17 amino acids. In nucleotides, the CDR3 is TGTGCCAGCAGTGAAAATTTGCCGGGACTTGCCTACAATGAGCAGTTCTTC. It specifies CASSENLPGLAYNEQFF.

This clone was recorded a few times. The chain employs TRBV2 and TRBJ1-2, with TRBD1 as a possible D gene (5 bases). Looked up from germline, CDR1 is SNHLY and CDR2 is FYNNEI. The CDR3 loop spans 12 amino acids. The V end was cut by 5 bases, the J end by 3 bases, with 7 bases between. This CDR3 reads CASSTGDYGYTF. CDR3 in DNA: TGTGCCAGCAGTACAGGAGACTATGGCTACACCTTC.

The chain is built from TRBV6-5 and TRBJ2-3; no definite D call. This CDR3 is built from 14 residues. Trimming took 0 bases from V and 3 from J, leaving 7 bases between them. Germline values: CDR1 MNHEY, CDR2 SVGAGI. Here the CDR3 DNA reads TGTGCCAGCAGTTACTCTCGCGTAACAGATACGCAGTATTTT. It translates to CASSYSRVTDTQYF.

This chain connects TRBV27 to TRBJ2-1; 12 bases are a match to TRBD2. Germline V gives CDR1 MNHEY, CDR2 SMNVEV (reference sequence). This CDR3 region has 16 residues. J was trimmed by 5 bases and V by 4 bases; bases with no gene match: 6. This CDR3 reads CASSWLAGGPDNEQFF. The CDR3 coding sequence is TGTGCCAGCAGTTGGCTAGCGGGAGGGCCGGACAATGAGCAGTTCTTC.

The chain joins TRBV19 to TRBJ1-2; maybe TRBD1 (6 bases). The ends were cut back, 3 bases at V and 0 bases at J, with 14 bases in the middle. CDR1 LNHDA and CDR2 SQIVND come from the germline V gene (reference sequence). This CDR3 contains 16 residues. The CDR3 DNA is TGTGCCAGTAGTATGCAGGGTGGACAGACTAACTATGGCTACACCTTC. It yields the protein CASSMQGGQTNYGYTF.

This chain's CDR3 is CASSDPFTDTQYF. DNA for the CDR3: TGTGCCAGCAGTGACCCTTTCACAGATACGCAGTATTTT. The genes are TRBV25-1 and TRBJ2-3; D not resolved. Trimming cost V 3 bases and J 2 bases, with 6 bases left between them. Germline V gene data show CDR1 as MGHDK and CDR2 as SYGVNS. The CDR3 is 13 residues long.